The clone carrying this T cell receptor beta chain appeared a few times. The target antigen is unknown. TCRdb analysed the reads with MiXCR anew, one entry per CDR3 protein. Here the sample spans 350,000 to 550,000 distinct CDR3 sequences, approximately 31% being singletons. In germline, CDR1 is SGHVS, CDR2 FQNEAQ. This CDR3 has 15 amino acids. V lost 0 bases to trimming and J lost 4 bases; unmatched junction nucleotides: 3. This record belongs to a study of T cell repertoires in cytomegalovirus infection. General study points: Accumulated public TCR beta family frequency recognized individuals carrying CMV together with the relevant HLA.

The sample comprised PBMCs. This clonotype was obtained from a human donor in good health (CMV status not recorded). Some clones in this sample may be carry-over from other donors' samples. The chain has TRBV7-8 and TRBJ2-1; 7 bases line up with TRBD2. CDR3 nucleotides: TGTGCCAGCAGCTTAGCGGGGGGGAAATACAATGAGCAGTTCTTC. This codes for CASSLAGGKYNEQFF.